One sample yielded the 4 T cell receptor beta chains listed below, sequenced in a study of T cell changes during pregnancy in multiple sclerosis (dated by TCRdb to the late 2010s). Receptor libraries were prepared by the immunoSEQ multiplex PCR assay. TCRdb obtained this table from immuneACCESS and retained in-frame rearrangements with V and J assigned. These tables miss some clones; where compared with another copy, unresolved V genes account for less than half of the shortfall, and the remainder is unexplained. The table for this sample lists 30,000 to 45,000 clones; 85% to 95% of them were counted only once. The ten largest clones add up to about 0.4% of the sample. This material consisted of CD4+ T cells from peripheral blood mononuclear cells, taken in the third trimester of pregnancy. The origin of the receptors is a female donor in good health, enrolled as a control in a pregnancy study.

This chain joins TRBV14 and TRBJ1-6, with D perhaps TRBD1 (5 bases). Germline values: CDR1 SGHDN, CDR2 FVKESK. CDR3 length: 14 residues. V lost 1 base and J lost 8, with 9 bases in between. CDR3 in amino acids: CASSQGAGYSPLHF. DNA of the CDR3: TGTGCCAGCAGCCAAGGGGCAGGGTATTCACCCCTCCACTTT.

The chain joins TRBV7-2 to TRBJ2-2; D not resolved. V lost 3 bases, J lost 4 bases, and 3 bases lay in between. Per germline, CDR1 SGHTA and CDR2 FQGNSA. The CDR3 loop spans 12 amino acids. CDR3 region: CASSFVTGELFF. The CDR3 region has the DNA TGTGCCAGCAGCTTCGTCACCGGGGAGCTGTTTTTT.

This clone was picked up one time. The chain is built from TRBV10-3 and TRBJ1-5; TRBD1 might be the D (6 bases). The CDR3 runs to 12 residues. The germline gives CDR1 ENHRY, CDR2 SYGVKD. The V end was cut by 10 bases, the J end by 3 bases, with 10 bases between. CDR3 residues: CATRQVNQPQHF. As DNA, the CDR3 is TGTGCCACAAGACAGGTCAATCAGCCCCAGCATTTT.

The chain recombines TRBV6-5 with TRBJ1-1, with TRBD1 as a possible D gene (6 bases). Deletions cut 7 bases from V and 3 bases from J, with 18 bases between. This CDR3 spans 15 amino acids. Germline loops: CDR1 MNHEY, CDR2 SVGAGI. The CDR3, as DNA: TGTGCCAGCAAACTCGGGGGGGGCAGGTACACTGAAGCTTTCTTT. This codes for CASKLGGGRYTEAFF.